Sequencing of this T cell receptor beta chain was carried out in a study of vaccination and CD4 T cells after COVID-19. Study context: Culture controls were given either a CEFX pool, an HIV-1 Nef pool, or no peptide.

Indicated treatment: roughly 11-day PBMC culture with coronavirus spike peptide pools or control peptides (ViraFEST assay). Notes on this clonotype: Its antigen is not identified.

Sequencing of the DNA from cultured CD4+ T cells was carried out with the Oncomine TCR Beta short-read assay. DNA came from CD4+ T cells after culture. Each CDR3 protein gets one entry after TCRdb re-called the PCR reads with MiXCR. The sample holds about 14,000 distinct CDR3 sequences, approximately 62% seen once. Losses at the gene ends were 4 bases for V and 5 bases for J; bases not matched to a gene: 8. The CDR3 has 14 amino acids. CDR1 SGHTS and CDR2 YDEGEE come from the germline V gene. V is TRBV5-8 and J is TRBJ1-2, with 7 bases matching TRBD1. Material: CD4+ T cells from blood, cultured in vitro. The source is a human donor who had recovered from COVID-19. CDR3 nucleotide sequence: TGTGCCAGCAGCACCTGGACAGGTCCTTATGGCTACACCTTC. This translates into CASSTWTGPYGYTF.